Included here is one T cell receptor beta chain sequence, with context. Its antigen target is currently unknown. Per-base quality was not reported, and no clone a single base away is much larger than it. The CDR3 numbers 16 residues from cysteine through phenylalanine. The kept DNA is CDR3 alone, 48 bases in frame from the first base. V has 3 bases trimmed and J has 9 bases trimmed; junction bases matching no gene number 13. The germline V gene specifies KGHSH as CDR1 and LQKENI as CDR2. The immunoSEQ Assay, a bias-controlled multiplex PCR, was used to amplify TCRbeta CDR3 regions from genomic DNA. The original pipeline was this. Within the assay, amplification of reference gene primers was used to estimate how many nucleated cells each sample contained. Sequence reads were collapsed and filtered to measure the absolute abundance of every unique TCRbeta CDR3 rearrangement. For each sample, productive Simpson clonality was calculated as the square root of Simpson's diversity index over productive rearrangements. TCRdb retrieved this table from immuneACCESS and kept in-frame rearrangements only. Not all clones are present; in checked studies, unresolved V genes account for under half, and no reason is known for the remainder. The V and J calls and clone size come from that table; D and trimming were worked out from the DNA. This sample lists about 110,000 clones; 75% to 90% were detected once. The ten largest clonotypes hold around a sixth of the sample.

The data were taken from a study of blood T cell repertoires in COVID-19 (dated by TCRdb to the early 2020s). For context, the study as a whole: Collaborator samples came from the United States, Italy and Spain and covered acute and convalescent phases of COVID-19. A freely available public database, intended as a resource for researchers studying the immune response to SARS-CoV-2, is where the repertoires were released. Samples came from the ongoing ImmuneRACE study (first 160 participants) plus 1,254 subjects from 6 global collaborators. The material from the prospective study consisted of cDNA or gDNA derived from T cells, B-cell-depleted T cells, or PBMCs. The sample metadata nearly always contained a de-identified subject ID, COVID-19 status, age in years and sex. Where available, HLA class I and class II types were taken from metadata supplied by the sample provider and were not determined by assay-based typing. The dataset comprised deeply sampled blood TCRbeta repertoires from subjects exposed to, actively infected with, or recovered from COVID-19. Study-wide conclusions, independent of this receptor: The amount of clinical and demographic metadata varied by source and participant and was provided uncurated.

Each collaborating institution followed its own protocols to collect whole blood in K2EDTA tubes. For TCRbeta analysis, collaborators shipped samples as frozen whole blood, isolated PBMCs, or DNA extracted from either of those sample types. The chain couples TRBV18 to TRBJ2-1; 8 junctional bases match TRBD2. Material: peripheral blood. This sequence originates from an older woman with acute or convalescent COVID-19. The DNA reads TGTGCCAGCTCACCCTTTAGCAGCGGGAGATTTGGTGAGCAGTTCTTC. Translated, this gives CASSPFSSGRFGEQFF.